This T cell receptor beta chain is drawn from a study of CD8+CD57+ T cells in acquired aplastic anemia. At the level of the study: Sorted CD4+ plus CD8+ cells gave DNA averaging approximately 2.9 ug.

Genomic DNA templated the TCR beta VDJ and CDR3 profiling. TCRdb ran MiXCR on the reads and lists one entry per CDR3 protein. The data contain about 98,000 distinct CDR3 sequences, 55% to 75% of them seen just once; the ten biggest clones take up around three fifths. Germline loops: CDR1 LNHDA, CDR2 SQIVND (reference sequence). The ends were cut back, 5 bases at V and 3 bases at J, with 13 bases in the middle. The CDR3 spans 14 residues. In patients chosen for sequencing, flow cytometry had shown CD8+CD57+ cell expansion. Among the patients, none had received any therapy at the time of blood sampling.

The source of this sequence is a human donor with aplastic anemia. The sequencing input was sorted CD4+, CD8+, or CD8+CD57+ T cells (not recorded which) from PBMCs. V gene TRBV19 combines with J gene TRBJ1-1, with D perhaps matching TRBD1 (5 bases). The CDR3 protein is CASSAGPSYTEAFF. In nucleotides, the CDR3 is TGTGCCAGTAGTGCGGGACCTTCTTACACTGAAGCTTTCTTT.